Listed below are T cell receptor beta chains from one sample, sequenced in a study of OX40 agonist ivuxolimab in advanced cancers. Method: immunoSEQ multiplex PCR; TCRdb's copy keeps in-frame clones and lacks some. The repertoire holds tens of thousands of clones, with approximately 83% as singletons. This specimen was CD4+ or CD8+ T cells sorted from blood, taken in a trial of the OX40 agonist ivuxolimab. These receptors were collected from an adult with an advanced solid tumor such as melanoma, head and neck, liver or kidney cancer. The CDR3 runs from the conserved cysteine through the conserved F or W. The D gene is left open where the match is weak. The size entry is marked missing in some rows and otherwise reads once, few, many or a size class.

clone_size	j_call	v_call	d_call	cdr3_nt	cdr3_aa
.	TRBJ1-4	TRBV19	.	TGTGCCAGTAGAATCAGCCAGGAAAAACTGTTTTTT	CASRISQEKLFF
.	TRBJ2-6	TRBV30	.	TGTGCCTGGAGCTCCGACCCTGGGGCCAACGTCCTGACTTTC	CAWSSDPGANVLTF
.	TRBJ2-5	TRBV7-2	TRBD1	TGTGCCAGCAGCTTAGACCCAGGGGGGACCCAGTACTTC	CASSLDPGGTQYF
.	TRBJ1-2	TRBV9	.	TGTGCCAGCAGCGTGCAGGGGACCAGGGGCTACACCTTC	CASSVQGTRGYTF
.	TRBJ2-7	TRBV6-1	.	TGTGCCAGCACCCGCAGGGTCGAGCAGTACTTC	CASTRRVEQYF
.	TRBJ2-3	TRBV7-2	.	TGTGCCAGCAGCTTACGACCGGGAGTCACAGATACGCAGTATTTT	CASSLRPGVTDTQYF
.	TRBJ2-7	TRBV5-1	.	TGCGCCAGCAGCTTGGAGGCCGGGCAGTCCTACGAGCAGTACTTC	CASSLEAGQSYEQYF
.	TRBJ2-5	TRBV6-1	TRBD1	TGTGCCAGCATTTTACGGACAGGGCGAGAGACCCAGTACTTC	CASILRTGRETQYF
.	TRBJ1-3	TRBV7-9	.	TGTGCCAGCAGCTCACGCCGGGGTGCTGGAAACACCATATATTTT	CASSSRRGAGNTIYF
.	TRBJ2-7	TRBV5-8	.	TGTGCCAGCAGCTTGGGGGTTTTCGGTGGCTACGAGCAGTACTTC	CASSLGVFGGYEQYF
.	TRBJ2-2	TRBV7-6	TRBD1	TGTGCCAGCAGAGCGATCAGGGGGCCGAACACCGGGGAGCTGTTTTTT	CASRAIRGPNTGELFF
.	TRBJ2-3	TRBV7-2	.	TGTGCCAGCAGCCCGCGGAGGGGAGATACGCAGTATTTT	CASSPRRGDTQYF
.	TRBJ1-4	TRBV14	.	TGTGCCAGCAGCCATCTAGTGGATGAAAAACTGTTTTTT	CASSHLVDEKLFF
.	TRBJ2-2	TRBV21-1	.	TGTGCCAGCAGCCCCAGGCTCGGGACAGGGACCACCGGGGAGCTGTTTTTT	CASSPRLGTGTTGELFF
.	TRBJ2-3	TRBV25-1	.	TGTGCCAGCAGTATCAGGGATACGCAGTATTTT	CASSIRDTQYF
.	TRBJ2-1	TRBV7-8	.	TGTGCCAGCAGCCTGGGTGGGGGGGACACGGCGGTAGGTGAGCAGTTCTTC	CASSLGGGDTAVGEQFF
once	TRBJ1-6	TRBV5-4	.	TGTGCCAGCAGCTTGGAGTGGGCAGGCTATAATTCACCCCTCCACTTT	CASSLEWAGYNSPLHF
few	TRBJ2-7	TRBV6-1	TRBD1	TGTGCCAGCAGCCGGGACAGGGGCTACGAGCAGTACTTC	CASSRDRGYEQYF
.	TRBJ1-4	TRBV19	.	TGTGCCAGTAGTCTCGGCGGGATGGGTGAAAAACTGTTTTTT	CASSLGGMGEKLFF
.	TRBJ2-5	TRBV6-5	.	TGTGCCAGCAGTTACGTCTCCCAAGAGACCCAGTACTTC	CASSYVSQETQYF
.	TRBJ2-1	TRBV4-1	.	TGCGCCAGCAGCCCGGAGGGGGGTAGCTCCTACAATGAGCAGTTCTTC	CASSPEGGSSYNEQFF
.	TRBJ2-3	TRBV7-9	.	TGTGCCAGCAGCTACCCTGTACCAGATACGCAGTATTTT	CASSYPVPDTQYF
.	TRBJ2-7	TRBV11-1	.	TGTGCCAGCAGCGACCAGACAGCCTACGAGCAGTACTTC	CASSDQTAYEQYF
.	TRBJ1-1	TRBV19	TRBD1	TGTGCCAGTAGTGCAGGGGGGAACACTGAAGCTTTCTTT	CASSAGGNTEAFF
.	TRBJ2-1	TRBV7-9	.	TGTGCCAGCAGCATGGCAGGGGCGGGTGAGCAGTTCTTC	CASSMAGAGEQFF
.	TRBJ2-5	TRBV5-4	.	TGTGCCAGCAGCCCAGCTCACAGGGAACAGAAGGAGACCCAGTACTTC	CASSPAHREQKETQYF
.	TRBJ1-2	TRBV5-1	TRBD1	TGCGCCAGCAGCGCGGCCGGACAGGGTGGGTACTATGGCTACACCTTC	CASSAAGQGGYYGYTF
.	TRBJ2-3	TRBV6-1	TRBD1	TGTGCCAGCAGCCCAGCCGAGGGGGCCAGAGATACGCAGTATTTT	CASSPAEGARDTQYF
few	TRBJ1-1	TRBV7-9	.	TGTGCCAGCAGCTATAGACAGGCTGAAGCTTTCTTT	CASSYRQAEAFF
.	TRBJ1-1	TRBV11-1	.	TGTGCCAGCAGCTTAGATCCTTCGCGGTGGGACACTGAAGCTTTCTTT	CASSLDPSRWDTEAFF
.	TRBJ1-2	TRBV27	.	TGTGCCAGCAGTTCATATTCCTACAGGAATGGCTACACCTTC	CASSSYSYRNGYTF
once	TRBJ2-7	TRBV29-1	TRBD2	TGCAGCGTTGAGGGGACTACCTACGAGCAGTACTTC	CSVEGTTYEQYF
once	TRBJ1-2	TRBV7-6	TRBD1	TGTGCCGGGGGAGGGGGCGTAGGAGGCTACACCTTC	CAGGGGVGGYTF
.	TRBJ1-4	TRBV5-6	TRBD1	TGTGCCAGCAGCTCCGGGACAGGAACTAATGAAAAACTGTTTTTT	CASSSGTGTNEKLFF
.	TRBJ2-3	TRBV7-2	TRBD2	TGTGCCAGCAGCTTACGGGGTAGCGGGGGGGCCCTCGGCACAGATACGCAGTATTTT	CASSLRGSGGALGTDTQYF
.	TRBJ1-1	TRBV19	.	TGTGCCAGTAGTTCGTACACCTTAGCCACTGAAGCTTTCTTT	CASSSYTLATEAFF
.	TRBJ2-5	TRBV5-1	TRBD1	TGCGCCAGCAGCTGGCAGGGGGTCCAAGAGACCCAGTACTTC	CASSWQGVQETQYF
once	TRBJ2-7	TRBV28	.	TGTGCCAGCAGTTTATCGATCTACGAGCAGTACTTC	CASSLSIYEQYF
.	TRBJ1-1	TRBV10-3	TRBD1	TGTGCCATCAGCGACGACAGGGGGGGTGAAGCTTTCTTT	CAISDDRGGEAFF
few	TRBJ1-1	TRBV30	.	TGTGCCTGGAGTGTACGGGGCCGGACTGAAGCTTTCTTT	CAWSVRGRTEAFF
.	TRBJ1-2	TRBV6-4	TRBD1	TGTGCCAGCAGCTCTGATACCGGGACAGGGGGTGGCTACACCTTC	CASSSDTGTGGGYTF
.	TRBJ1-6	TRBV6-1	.	TGTGCCAGCAGGGCTCTGGGAAATTCACCCCTCCACTTT	CASRALGNSPLHF
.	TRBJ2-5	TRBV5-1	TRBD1	TGCGCCAGCAGCTTAGGACAGGGGCCACAAGAGACCCAGTACTTC	CASSLGQGPQETQYF
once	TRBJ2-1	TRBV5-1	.	TGCGCCAGCAGCCCCGGGACTTCCTCCTACAATGAGCAGTTCTTC	CASSPGTSSYNEQFF
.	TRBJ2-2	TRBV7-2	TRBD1	TGTGCCAGCAGCTCTCAGGCCGGGACAGGTCACGGGGAGCTGTTTTTT	CASSSQAGTGHGELFF
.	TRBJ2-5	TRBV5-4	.	TGTGCCAGCAGCTTTCCAGGGCAAGAGACCCAGTACTTC	CASSFPGQETQYF
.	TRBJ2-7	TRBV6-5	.	TGTGCCAGCAGTTACAGTAGCGGAGGATACGAGCAGTACTTC	CASSYSSGGYEQYF
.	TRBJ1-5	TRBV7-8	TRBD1	TGTGCCAGCAGCCGGACTCGGGACAGGCGCCCTGGACCCCAGCATTTT	CASSRTRDRRPGPQHF
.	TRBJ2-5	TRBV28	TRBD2	TGTGCCAGCAGTCCAAATAGCGGGGGGGCCTTCTTGGAGACCCAGTACTTC	CASSPNSGGAFLETQYF
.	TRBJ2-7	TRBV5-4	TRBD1	TGTGCCAGCAGCCCGGGACAGGGGGCCGGGGAGCAGTACTTC	CASSPGQGAGEQYF
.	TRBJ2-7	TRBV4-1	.	TGCGCCAGACCACATCCCCCCTACGAGCAGTACTTC	CARPHPPYEQYF
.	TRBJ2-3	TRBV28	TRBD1	TGTGCCAGCAGTTTTGGGGACAGGCTTGTCGATACGCAGTATTTT	CASSFGDRLVDTQYF
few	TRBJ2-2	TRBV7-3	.	TGTGCCAGCAGCTTAACGGGGGGCATGGGCACCGGGGAGCTGTTTTTT	CASSLTGGMGTGELFF
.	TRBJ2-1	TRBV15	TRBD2	TGTGCCACCAGCAGGACTAGCGGGAGCTACAATGAGCAGTTCTTC	CATSRTSGSYNEQFF
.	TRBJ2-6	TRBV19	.	TGTGCCACCGAGGACGGTTCGAGCTCTGGGGCCAACGTCCTGACTTTC	CATEDGSSSGANVLTF
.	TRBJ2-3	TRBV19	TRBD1	TGTGCCAGTAGTATCGACAGGGTCGACACAGATACGCAGTATTTT	CASSIDRVDTDTQYF
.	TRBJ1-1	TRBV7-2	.	TGTGCCAGCAGCTTAGAGGGAGGGGGGAACACTGAAGCTTTCTTT	CASSLEGGGNTEAFF
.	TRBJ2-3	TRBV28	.	TGTGCCAGCACCTCCCCCCAACGCACAGATACGCAGTATTTT	CASTSPQRTDTQYF